A selection of T cell receptor beta chains follows, all from one sample in a study of T cell responses to AZD1222 COVID-19 vaccine. This table comes from immunoSEQ multiplex PCR, and its TCRdb copy is limited to in-frame clones, with some not included. There are 180,000 or so clones in the sample; about 92% occur only once, and 3% to 5% lies in the top ten. Specimen: peripheral blood, collected on day 0 of AZD1222 vaccination. Source of these receptors: an adult in good health. CDR3s include the opening cysteine and the closing phenylalanine or tryptophan. The D gene is left open where the match is weak. Some rows have no size entry. The others give once, few or many, or a class for an expanded clone.

>TRBJ2-1|TRBD2|NA|TRBV19
CASSRGLAGEYNEQFF
TGTGCCAGTAGTAGGGGACTAGCGGGAGAATACAATGAGCAGTTCTTC
>TRBJ2-7|NA|NA|TRBV3-1/TRBV3-2
CASSQMATTYEQYF
TGTGCCAGCAGCCAAATGGCTACCACCTACGAGCAGTACTTC
>TRBJ2-1|TRBD2|NA|TRBV29-1
CSVTRSGRVYNEQFF
TGCAGCGTCACGCGTAGCGGGAGAGTTTACAATGAGCAGTTCTTC
>TRBJ1-6|NA|NA|TRBV12-3/TRBV12-4
CASSFRFGAPLHF
TGTGCCAGCAGTTTCAGGTTTGGAGCACCCCTCCACTTT
>TRBJ2-7|TRBD2|NA|TRBV19
CASSGTSGIPYEQYF
TGTGCCAGTAGCGGGACTAGCGGGATCCCCTACGAGCAGTACTTC
>TRBJ1-2|NA|NA|TRBV6-6
CASSYSVRGEDGYTF
TGTGCCAGCAGTTACTCGGTTCGGGGGGAGGATGGCTACACCTTC
>TRBJ2-7|TRBD1|NA|TRBV29-1
CSVGTGKGYEQYF
TGCAGCGTCGGGACAGGGAAAGGCTACGAGCAGTACTTC
>TRBJ2-1|TRBD1|NA|TRBV5-4
CASSYSGTGLGEQFF
TGTGCCAGCAGCTATTCCGGGACAGGGTTGGGTGAGCAGTTCTTC
>TRBJ2-7|NA|NA|TRBV12-3/TRBV12-4
CASSDLRGEQYF
TGTGCCAGCAGTGATCTGAGAGGAGAGCAGTACTTC
>TRBJ2-2|NA|NA|TRBV27
CASSFGEPGELFF
TGTGCCAGCAGTTTCGGGGAGCCCGGGGAGCTGTTTTTT
>TRBJ2-4|TRBD2|once|TRBV15
CATTHIAGRGRISAKNIQYF
TGTGCCACCACACATATAGCGGGGCGGGGGCGAATATCAGCCAAAAACATTCAGTACTTC
>TRBJ1-1|NA|NA|TRBV3-1/TRBV3-2
CASRGRTEAFF
TGTGCCAGCAGGGGGCGAACTGAAGCTTTCTTT
>TRBJ1-1|NA|NA|TRBV3-1/TRBV3-2
CASSQRLRDGGGTEAFF
TGTGCCAGCAGCCAACGACTGCGGGACGGAGGGGGCACTGAAGCTTTCTTT
>TRBJ2-5|TRBD2|NA|TRBV3-1/TRBV3-2
CASSQGLAGAPETQYF
TGTGCCAGCAGCCAAGGCCTGGCGGGAGCTCCCGAGACCCAGTACTTC
>TRBJ1-2|TRBD1|NA|TRBV19
CASSRQGAGYGYTF
TGTGCCAGTAGTAGACAGGGGGCGGGTTATGGCTACACCTTC
>TRBJ2-1|NA|NA|TRBV5-1
CASSFGEYEQFF
TGCGCCAGCAGCTTCGGAGAGTATGAGCAGTTCTTC
>TRBJ2-7|NA|NA|TRBV19
CATRDRVYEQYF
TGTGCCACCAGGGATAGGGTCTACGAGCAGTACTTC
>TRBJ1-2|NA|NA|TRBV27
CAVYSLRGYTF
TGTGCGGTCTACAGCCTCCGCGGCTACACCTTC
>TRBJ2-7|NA|NA|TRBV29-1
CSVELVERYYEQYF
TGCAGCGTTGAACTAGTCGAGAGATACTACGAGCAGTACTTC